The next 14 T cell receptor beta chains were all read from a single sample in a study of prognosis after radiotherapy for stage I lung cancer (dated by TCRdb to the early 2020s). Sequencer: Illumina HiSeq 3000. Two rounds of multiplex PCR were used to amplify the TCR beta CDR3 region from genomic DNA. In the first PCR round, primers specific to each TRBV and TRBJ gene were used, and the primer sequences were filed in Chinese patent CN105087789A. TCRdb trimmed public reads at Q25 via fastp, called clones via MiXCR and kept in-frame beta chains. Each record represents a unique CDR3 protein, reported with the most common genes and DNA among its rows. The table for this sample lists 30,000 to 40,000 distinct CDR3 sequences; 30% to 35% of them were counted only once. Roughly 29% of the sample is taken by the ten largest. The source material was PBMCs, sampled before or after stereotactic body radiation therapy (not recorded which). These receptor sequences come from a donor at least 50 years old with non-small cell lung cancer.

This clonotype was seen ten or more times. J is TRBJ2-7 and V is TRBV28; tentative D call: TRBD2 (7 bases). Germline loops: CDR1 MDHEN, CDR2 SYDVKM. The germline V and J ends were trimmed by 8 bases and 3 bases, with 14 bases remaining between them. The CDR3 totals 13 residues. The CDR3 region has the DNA TGTGCCAGCGGAGGGGGGGCCCACTACGAGCAGTACTTC. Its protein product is CASGGGAHYEQYF.

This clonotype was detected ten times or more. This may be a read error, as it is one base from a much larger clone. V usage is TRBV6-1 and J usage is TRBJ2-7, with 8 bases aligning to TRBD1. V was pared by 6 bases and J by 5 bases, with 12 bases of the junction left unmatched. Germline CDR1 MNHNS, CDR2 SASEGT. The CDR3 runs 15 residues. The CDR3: CASRPTGGRKDEQYF. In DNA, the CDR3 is TGTGCCAGCAGGCCAACAGGGGGTAGGAAAGACGAGCAGTACTTC.

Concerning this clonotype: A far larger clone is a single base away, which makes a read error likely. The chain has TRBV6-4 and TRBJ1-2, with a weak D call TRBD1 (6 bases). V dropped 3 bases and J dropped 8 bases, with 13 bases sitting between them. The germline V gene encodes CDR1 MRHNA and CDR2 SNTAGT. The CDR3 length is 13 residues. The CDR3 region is CASSESGGGGYTF. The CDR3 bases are TGTGCCAGCAGTGAATCGGGGGGGGGCGGCTACACCTTC.

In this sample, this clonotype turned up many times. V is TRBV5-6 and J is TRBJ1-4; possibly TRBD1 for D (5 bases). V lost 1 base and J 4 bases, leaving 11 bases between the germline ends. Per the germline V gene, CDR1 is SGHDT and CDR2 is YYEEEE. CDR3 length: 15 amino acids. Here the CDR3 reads CASSLPSGGNEKLFF. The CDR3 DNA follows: TGTGCCAGCAGCTTGCCTTCGGGGGGTAATGAAAAACTGTTTTTT.

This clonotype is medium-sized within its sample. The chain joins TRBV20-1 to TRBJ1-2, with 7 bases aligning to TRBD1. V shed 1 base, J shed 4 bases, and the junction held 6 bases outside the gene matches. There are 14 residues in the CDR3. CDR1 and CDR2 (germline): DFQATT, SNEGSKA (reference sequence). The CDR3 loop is CSARGQGSTYGYTF. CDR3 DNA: TGCAGTGCTAGAGGACAGGGTAGTACCTATGGCTACACCTTC.

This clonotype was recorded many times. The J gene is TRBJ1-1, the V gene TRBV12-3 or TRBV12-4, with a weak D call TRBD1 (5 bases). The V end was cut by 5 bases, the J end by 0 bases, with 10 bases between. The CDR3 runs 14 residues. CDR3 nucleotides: TGTGCCAGCAGTCGCGGGACGGTGAACACTGAAGCTTTCTTT. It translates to CASSRGTVNTEAFF.

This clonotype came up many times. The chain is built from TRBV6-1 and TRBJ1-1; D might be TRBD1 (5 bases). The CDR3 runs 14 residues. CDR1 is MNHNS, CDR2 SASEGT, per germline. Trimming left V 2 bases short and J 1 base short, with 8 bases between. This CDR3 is CASSERGGNTEAFF. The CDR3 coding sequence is TGTGCCAGCAGTGAACGGGGGGGGAACACTGAAGCTTTCTTT.

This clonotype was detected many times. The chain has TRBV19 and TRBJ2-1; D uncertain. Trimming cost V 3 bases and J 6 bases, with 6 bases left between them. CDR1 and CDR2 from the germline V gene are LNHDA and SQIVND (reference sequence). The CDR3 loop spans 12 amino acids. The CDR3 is CASSIVGNEQFF. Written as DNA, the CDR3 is TGTGCCAGTAGTATTGTCGGCAATGAGCAGTTCTTC.

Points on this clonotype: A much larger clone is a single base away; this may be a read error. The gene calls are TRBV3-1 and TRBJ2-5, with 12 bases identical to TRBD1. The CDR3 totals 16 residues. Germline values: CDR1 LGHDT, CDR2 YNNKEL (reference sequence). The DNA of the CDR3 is TGTGCCAGCAGCCAAGTTGGGACAGGGGGCTGGGAGATCCAGTACTTC. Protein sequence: CASSQVGTGGWEIQYF.

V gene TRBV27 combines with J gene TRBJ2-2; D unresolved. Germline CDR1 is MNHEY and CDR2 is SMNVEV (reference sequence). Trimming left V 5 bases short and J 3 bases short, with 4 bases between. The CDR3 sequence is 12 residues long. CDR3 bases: TGTGCCAGCAGTCCTTACACCGGGGAGCTGTTTTTT. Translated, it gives CASSPYTGELFF.

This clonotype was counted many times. The CDR3 DNA reads as TGCAGCGTTGCCGGGACACCAAACTATGGCTACACCTTC. Translated: CSVAGTPNYGYTF. This chain links TRBV29-1 with TRBJ1-2, with D perhaps matching TRBD1 (6 bases). Trimming shortened V by 4 bases and J by 2 bases, and 11 bases separated the two germline ends. The length of the CDR3 is 13 residues. The germline CDR1 and CDR2 sequences are SQVTM and ANQGSEA.

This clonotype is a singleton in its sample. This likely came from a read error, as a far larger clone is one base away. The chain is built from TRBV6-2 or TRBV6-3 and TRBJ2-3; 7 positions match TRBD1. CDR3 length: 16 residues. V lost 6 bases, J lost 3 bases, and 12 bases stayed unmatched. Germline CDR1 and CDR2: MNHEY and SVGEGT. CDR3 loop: CASSPKEQGYTDTQYF. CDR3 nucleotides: TGTGCCAGCAGCCCCAAGGAACAGGGGTATACAGATACGCAGTATTTT.

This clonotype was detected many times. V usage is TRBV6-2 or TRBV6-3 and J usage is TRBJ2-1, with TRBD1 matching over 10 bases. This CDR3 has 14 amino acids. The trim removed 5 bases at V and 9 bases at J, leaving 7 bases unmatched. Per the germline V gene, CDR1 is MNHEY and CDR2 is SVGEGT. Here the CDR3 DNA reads TGTGCCAGCAGTATGCGACAGGGGGCAAGTGAGCAGTTCTTC. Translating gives CASSMRQGASEQFF.

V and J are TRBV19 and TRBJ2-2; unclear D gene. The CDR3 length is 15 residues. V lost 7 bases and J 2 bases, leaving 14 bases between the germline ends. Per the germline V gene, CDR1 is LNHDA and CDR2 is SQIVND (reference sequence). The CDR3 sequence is CASMVYSLNTGELFF. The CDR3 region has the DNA TGTGCCAGTATGGTGTACAGCCTAAACACCGGGGAGCTGTTTTTT.